This T cell receptor (beta chain) was observed in a study of T-cell memory formation after mild COVID-19. Study outcomes and limitations: Mainly CM and EM harbored the contracting CD4+ clones; mainly EMRA harbored the CD8+ ones. There was no confirmation that second-wave clones peaking on day 37 were SARS-CoV-2 specific. Some responding clones appeared in pre-infection memory, suggesting cross-reactive memory joined.

Concerning this clonotype itself: Its antigen is still unknown. The junction departs from germline at one end; a sequencing error may be responsible.

Looked up from germline, CDR1 is KGHDR and CDR2 is SFDVKD. CDR3 length: 9 amino acids. Sample barcodes and UMIs were carried by the TCR alpha and TCR beta cDNA libraries that 5'RACE generated with constant-segment primers. From the 5' RACE reads, TCRdb called clonotypes with MiXCR, one entry per CDR3 protein. The table records over 12,000 distinct CDR3 sequences, about a fifth of them present only once. This sequence originates from a young man who had mild COVID-19 (a few samples of this study predate the infection). Cell type and time point are not known. The chain joins TRBV24-1 to TRBJ2-4; no clear D. Sequencing input: PBMCs or a T cell subset sorted from them (not recorded which). The chain's CDR3 is CATSDLQSF. The CDR3 DNA reads TGTGCCACCAGTGACTTACAGTCCTTC.